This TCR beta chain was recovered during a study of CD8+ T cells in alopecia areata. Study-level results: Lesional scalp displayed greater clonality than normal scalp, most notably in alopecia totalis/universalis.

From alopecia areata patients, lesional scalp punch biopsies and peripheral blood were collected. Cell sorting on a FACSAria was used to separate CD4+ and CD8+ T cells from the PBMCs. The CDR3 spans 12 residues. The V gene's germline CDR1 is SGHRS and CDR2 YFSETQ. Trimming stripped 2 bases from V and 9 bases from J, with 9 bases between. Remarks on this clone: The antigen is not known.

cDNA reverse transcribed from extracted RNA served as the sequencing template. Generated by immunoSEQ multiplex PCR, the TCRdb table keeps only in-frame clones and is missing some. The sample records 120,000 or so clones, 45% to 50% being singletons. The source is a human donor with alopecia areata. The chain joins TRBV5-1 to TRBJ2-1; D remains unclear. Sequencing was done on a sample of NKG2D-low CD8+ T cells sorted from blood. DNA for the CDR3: TGCGCCAGCAGCTTAGGATGGTCTGAGCAGTTCTTC. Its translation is CASSLGWSEQFF.